Reported below is one T cell receptor (beta chain). The sample comes from a study of follicular helper T cells after annual influenza vaccination. The sample's time point: 2013-2014 season, 7 days after vaccination. TCRdb's copy holds only in-frame clones and misses some; the assay was immunoSEQ multiplex PCR. The repertoire holds just over 8,500 clones, with more than 80% as singletons. The V gene lost 1 base and the J gene lost 10 bases, with 11 bases spanning the gap. The CDR3 loop spans 13 amino acids. CDR1 is MNHNS, CDR2 SASEGT, per germline. The chain carries TRBV6-1 and TRBJ2-1, with no clear D. Sample: CXCR5+ CD38- circulating T follicular helper cells from blood, taken 7 days after influenza vaccination. Subset given: circulating Tfh, non-naive CD4+CXCR5+PD-1+ (ICOS+CD38+ or ICOS-CD38-). This sequence originates from an adult who received the influenza vaccine. CDR3 amino acids: CASSEGPRREQFF. CDR3 DNA: TGTGCCAGCAGTGAAGGGCCCAGGCGGGAGCAGTTCTTC.